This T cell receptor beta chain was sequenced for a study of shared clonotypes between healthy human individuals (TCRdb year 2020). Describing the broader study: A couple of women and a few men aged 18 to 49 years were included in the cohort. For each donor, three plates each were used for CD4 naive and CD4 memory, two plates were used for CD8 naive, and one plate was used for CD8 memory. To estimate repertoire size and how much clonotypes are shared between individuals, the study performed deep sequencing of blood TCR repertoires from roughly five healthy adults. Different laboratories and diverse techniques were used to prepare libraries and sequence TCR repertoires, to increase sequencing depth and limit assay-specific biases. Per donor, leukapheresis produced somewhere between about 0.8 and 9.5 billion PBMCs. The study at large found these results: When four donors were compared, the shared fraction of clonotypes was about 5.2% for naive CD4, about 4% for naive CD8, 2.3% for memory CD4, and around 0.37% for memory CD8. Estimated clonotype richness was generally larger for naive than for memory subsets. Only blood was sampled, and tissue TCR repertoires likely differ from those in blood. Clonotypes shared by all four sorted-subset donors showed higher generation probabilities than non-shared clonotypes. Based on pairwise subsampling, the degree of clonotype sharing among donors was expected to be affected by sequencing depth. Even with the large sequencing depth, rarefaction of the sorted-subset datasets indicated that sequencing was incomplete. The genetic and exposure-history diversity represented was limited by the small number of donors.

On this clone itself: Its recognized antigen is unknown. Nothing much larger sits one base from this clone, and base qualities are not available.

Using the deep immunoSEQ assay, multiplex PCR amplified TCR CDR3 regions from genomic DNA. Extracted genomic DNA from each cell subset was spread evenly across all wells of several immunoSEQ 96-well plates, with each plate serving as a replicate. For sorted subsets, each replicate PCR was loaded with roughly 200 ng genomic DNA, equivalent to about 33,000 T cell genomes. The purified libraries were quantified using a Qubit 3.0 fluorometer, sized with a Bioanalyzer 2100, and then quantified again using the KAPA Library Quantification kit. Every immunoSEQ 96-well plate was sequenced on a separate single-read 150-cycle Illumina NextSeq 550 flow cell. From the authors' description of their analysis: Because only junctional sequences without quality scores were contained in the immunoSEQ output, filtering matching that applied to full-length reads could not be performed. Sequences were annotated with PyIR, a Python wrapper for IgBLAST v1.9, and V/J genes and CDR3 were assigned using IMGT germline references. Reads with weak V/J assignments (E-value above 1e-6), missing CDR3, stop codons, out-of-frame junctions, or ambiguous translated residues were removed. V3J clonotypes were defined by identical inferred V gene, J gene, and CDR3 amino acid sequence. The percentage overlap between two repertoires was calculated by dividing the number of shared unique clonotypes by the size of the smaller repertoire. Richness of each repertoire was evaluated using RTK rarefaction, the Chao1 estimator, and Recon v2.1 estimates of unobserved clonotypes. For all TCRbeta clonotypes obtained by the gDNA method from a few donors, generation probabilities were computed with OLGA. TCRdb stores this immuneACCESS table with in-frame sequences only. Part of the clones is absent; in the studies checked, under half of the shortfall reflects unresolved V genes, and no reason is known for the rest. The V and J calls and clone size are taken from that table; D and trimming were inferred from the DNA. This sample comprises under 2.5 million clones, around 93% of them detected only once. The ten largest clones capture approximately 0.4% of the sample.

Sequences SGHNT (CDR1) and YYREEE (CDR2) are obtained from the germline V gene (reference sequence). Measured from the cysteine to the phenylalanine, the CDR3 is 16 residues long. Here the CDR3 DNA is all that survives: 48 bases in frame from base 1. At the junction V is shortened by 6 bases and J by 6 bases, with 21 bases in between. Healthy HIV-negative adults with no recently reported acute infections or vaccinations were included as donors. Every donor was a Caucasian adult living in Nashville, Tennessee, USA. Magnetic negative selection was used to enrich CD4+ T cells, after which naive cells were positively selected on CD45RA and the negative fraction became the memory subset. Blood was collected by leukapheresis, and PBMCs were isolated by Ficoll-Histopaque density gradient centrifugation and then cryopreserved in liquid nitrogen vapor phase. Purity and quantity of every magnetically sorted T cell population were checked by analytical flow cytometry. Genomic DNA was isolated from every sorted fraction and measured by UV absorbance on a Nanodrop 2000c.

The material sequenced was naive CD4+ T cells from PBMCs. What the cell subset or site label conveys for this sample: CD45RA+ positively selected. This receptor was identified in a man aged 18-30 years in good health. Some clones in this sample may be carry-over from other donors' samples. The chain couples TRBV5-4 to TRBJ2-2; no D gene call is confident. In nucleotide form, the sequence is TGTGCCAGCAATACCCCAGGAGATGGGTTAGCCGGGGAGCTGTTTTTT. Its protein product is CASNTPGDGLAGELFF.